This entry is about one T cell receptor (beta chain). The read gets to within 3 residues of the CDR3 end, and the germline J gene fills in the rest. The sample comes from a study of Tregs in tolerant kidney transplant recipients. This CDR3 comprises 13 residues. Germline CDR1 is SGHVS and CDR2 is FQNEAQ. Sequenced by immunoSEQ multiplex PCR; TCRdb stores in-frame clones only, minus some. The sample table includes roughly 30,000 clones. Sequenced material: CD8+ T cells from blood, taken before the transplant. The sequence was obtained from a human donor who received a combined kidney and bone marrow transplant. The gene calls are TRBV7-8 and TRBJ1-2, with D unresolved. This CDR3 is CASSSAPLTGYTF. The covered CDR3 bases are TGTGCCAGCAGCTCAGCCCCTCTAACGGGC.